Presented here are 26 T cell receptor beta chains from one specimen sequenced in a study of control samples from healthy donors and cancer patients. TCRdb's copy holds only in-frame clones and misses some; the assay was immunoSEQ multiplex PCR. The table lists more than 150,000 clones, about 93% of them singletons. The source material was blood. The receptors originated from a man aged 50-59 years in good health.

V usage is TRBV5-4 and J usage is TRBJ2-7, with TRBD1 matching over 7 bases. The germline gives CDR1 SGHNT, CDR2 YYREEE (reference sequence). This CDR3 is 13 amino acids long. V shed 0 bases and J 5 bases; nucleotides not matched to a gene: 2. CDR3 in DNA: TGTGCCAGCAGCTTGGTAGGGGGCAACGAGCAGTACTTC. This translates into CASSLVGGNEQYF.

The CDR3 protein is CASMIAGVGYEQYF. The CDR3 nucleotides read TGTGCCAGCATGATAGCGGGAGTTGGCTACGAGCAGTACTTC. The V call is TRBV28, the J call TRBJ2-7; 9 bases are shared with TRBD2. Germline trimming cut 7 bases from V and 3 bases from J; bases unmatched to any gene: 7. This CDR3 has 14 residues. CDR1 MDHEN and CDR2 SYDVKM come from the germline V gene.

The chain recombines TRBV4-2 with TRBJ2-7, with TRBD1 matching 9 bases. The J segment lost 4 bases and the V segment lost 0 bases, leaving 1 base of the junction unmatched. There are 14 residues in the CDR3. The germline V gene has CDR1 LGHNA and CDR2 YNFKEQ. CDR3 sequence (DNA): TGTGCCAGCAGCCAAGAACAGGGGGCTTACGAGCAGTACTTC. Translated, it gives CASSQEQGAYEQYF.

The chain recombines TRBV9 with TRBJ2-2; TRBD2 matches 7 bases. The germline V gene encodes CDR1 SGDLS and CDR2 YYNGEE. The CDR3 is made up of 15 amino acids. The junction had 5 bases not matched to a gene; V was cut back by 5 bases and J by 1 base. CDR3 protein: CASSRLAGNTGELFF. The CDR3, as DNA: TGTGCCAGCAGTCGACTAGCCGGGAACACCGGGGAGCTGTTTTTT.

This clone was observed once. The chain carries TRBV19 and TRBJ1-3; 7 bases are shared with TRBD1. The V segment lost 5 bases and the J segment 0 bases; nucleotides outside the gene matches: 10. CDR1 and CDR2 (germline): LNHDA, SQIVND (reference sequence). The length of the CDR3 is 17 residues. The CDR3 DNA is TGTGCCAGTAGTTCGCCGAGGGACAGCCTCTCTGGAAACACCATATATTTT. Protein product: CASSSPRDSLSGNTIYF.

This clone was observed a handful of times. The CDR3 DNA reads TGTGCCAGCAGCCAAGATCGGTCCTTAACCTCTGGCTACACCTTC. Its translation is CASSQDRSLTSGYTF. V is TRBV4-2 and J is TRBJ1-2, with D hard to call. The CDR3 totals 15 residues. Germline CDR1 is LGHNA and CDR2 is YNFKEQ. V shed 0 bases and J shed 7 bases, with 15 bases lying between them.

In nucleotides, the CDR3 is TGTGCCAGCAGTCCGTCCCAGGGTTACACCATATATTTT. Protein sequence: CASSPSQGYTIYF. This rearrangement joins TRBV28 to TRBJ1-3; tentatively, D is TRBD1 (5 bases). CDR1 MDHEN and CDR2 SYDVKM come from the germline V gene. The CDR3 is 13 amino acids. V was shortened by 5 bases and J by 8 bases, with 13 bases between the two germline ends.

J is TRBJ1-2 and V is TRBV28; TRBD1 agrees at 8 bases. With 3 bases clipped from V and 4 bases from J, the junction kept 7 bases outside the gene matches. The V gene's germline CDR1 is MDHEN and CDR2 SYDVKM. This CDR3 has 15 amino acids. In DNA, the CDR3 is TGTGCCAGCAGTTTGGCAGGGGGCGTTATCTATGGCTACACCTTC. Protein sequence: CASSLAGGVIYGYTF.

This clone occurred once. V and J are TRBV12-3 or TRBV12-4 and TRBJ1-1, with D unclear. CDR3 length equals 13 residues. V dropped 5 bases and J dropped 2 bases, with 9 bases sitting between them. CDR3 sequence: CASSPQVNTEAFF. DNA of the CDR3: TGTGCCAGCAGTCCGCAGGTAAACACTGAAGCTTTCTTT.

The CDR3 loop is CATSAPGLVRENEQFF. The CDR3 DNA is TGTGCCACCAGTGCTCCTGGACTAGTTAGGGAGAATGAGCAGTTCTTC. This sequence joins TRBV24-1 and TRBJ2-1, with 7 bases aligning to TRBD2. J lost 7 bases, V lost 5 bases, and 13 bases had no gene match. The CDR3 sequence is 16 residues long. CDR1 and CDR2 from the germline V gene are KGHDR and SFDVKD.

The CDR3 sequence: CASSLAEQGLYGYTF. The CDR3 DNA is TGTGCCAGCAGCTTGGCCGAACAGGGCCTCTATGGCTACACCTTC. The chain couples TRBV5-5 to TRBJ1-2; a possible D gene is TRBD1 (6 bases). Germline CDR1 reads SGHKS; CDR2 reads YYEKEE (reference sequence). V was pared by 0 bases and J by 4 bases, with 13 bases between. The CDR3 spans 15 residues.

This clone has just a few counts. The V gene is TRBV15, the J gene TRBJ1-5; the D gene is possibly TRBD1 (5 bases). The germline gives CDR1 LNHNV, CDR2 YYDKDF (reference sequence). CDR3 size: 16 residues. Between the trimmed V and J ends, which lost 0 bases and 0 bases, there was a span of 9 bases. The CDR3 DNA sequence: TGTGCCACCAGCAGAGATGGAGGGGATAGCAATCAGCCCCAGCATTTT. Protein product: CATSRDGGDSNQPQHF.

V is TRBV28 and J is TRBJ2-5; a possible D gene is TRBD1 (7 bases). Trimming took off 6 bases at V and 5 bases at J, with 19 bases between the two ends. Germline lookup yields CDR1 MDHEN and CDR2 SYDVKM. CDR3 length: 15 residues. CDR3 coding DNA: TGTGCCAGCAGCCGGGGACAGCCCGGAGGGGAGACCCAGTACTTC. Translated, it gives CASSRGQPGGETQYF.

Written as DNA, the CDR3 is TGTGCCAGCAGCCAGAACACTGAAGCTTTCTTT. Amino acids: CASSQNTEAFF. This rearrangement joins TRBV27 to TRBJ1-1, with D hard to call. Germline V gene data show CDR1 as MNHEY and CDR2 as SMNVEV (reference sequence). The CDR3 contains 11 residues. V was shortened by 6 bases and J by 1 base, with 3 bases between the two germline ends.

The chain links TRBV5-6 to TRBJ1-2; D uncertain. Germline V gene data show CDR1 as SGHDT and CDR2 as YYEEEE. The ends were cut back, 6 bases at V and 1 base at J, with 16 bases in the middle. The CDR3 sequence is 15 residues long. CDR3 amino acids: CASTDRREINYGYTF. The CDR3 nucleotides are TGTGCCAGCACCGATAGACGGGAGATTAACTATGGCTACACCTTC.

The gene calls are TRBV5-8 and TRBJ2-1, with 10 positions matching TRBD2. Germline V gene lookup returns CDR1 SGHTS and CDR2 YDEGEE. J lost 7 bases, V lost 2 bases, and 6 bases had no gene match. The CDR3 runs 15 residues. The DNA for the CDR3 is TGTGCCAGCAGCTTTAGACTAGCGGGCCCGAATGAGCAGTTCTTC. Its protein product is CASSFRLAGPNEQFF.

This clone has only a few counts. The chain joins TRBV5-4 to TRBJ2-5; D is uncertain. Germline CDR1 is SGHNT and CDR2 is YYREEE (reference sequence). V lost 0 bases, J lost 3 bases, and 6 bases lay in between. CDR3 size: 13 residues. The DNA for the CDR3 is TGTGCCAGCAGCTTGGTCATAGAAGAGACCCAGTACTTC. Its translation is CASSLVIEETQYF.

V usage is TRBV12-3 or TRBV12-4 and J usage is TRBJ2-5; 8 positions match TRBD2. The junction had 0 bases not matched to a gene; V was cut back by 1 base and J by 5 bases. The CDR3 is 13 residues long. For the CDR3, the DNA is TGTGCCAGCAGTTTAGGACTAGCGGAGACCCAGTACTTC. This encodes CASSLGLAETQYF.

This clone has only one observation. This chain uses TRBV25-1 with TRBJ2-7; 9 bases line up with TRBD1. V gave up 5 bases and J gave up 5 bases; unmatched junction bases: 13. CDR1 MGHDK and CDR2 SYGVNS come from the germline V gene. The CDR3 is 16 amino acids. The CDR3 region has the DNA TGTGCCAGCAGTCCGAGCGACAGGGGGTTTGTCGACGAGCAGTACTTC. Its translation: CASSPSDRGFVDEQYF.

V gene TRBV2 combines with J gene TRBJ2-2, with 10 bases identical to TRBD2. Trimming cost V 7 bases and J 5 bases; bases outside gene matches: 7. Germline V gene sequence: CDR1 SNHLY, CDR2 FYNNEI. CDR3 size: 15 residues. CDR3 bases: TGTGCCAGCACCGGGTCAGCGGGAGGGACCGGGGAGCTGTTTTTT. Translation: CASTGSAGGTGELFF.

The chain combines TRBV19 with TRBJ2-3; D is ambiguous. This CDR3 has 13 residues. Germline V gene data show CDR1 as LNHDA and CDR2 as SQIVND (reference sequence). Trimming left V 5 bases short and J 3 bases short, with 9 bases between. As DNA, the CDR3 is TGTGCCAGTAGTGTTTGGGGTACAGATACGCAGTATTTT. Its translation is CASSVWGTDTQYF.

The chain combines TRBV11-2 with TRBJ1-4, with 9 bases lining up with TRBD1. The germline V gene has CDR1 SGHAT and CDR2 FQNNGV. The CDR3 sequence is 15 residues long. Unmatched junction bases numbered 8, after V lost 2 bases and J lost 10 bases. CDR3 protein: CASSLMLDRGAKLFF. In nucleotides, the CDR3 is TGTGCCAGCAGCTTAATGCTGGACAGGGGAGCAAAACTGTTTTTT. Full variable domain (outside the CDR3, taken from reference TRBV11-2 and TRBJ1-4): EAGVAQSPRYKIIEKRQSVAFWCNPISGHATLYWYQQILGQGPKLLIQFQNNGVVDDSQLPKDRFSAERLKGVDSTLKIQPAKLEDSAVYLCASSLMLDRGAKLFFGSGTQLSVL.

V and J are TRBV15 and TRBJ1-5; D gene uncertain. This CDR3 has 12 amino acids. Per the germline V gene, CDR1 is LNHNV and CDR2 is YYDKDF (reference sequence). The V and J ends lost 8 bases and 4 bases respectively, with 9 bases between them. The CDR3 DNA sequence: TGTGCCACCTCGGACGGAAATCAGCCCCAGCATTTT. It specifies CATSDGNQPQHF.

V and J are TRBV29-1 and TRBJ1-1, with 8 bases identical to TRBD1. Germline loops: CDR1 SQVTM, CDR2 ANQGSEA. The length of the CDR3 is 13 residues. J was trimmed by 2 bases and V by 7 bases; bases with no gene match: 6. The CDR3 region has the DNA TGCAGCGCCGGGGACAGGAGAAACACTGAAGCTTTCTTT. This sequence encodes CSAGDRRNTEAFF.

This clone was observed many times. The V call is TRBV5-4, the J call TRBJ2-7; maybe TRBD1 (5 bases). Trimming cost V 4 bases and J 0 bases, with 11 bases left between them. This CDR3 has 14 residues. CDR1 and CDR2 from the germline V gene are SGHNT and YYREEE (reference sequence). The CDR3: CASSRGTGSYEQYF. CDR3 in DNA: TGTGCCAGCAGCCGCGGAACAGGCTCCTACGAGCAGTACTTC. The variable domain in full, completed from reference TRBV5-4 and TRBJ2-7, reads ETGVTQSPTHLIKTRGQQVTLRCSSQSGHNTVSWYQQALGQGPQFIFQYYREEENGRGNFPPRFSGLQFPNYSSELNVNALELDDSALYLCASSRGTGSYEQYFGPGTRLTVT.

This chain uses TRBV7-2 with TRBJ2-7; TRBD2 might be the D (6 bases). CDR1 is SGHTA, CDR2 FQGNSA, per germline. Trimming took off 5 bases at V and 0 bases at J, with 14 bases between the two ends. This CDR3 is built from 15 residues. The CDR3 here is CASSRTTESSYEQYF. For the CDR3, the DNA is TGTGCCAGCAGCAGGACTACGGAAAGCTCCTACGAGCAGTACTTC.